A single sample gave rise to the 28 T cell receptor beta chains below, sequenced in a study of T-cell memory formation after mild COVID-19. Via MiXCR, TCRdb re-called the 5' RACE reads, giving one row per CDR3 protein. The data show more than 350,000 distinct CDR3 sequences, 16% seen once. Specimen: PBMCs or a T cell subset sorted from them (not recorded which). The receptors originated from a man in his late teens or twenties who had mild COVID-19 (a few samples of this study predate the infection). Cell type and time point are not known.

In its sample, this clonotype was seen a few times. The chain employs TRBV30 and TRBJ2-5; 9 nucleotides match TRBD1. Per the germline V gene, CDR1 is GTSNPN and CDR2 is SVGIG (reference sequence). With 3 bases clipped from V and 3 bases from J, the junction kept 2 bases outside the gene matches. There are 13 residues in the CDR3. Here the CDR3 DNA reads TGTGCCTGGAGCGGGACAGGGAAAGAGACCCAGTACTTC. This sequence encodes CAWSGTGKETQYF.

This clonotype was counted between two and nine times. CDR3 region: CASSLGVAGGDNEQFF. The CDR3, as DNA: TGCGCCAGCAGCTTGGGAGTAGCGGGGGGGGACAATGAGCAGTTCTTC. The rearrangement links TRBV5-1 to TRBJ2-1, with 11 bases lining up with TRBD2. The V gene's germline CDR1 is SGHRS and CDR2 YFSETQ. Trimming took 0 bases from V and 5 from J; bases not matched to a gene: 4. There are 16 residues in the CDR3.

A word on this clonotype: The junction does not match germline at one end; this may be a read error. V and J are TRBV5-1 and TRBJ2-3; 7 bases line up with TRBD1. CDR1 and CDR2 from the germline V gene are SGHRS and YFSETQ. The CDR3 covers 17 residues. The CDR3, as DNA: TGCGCCAGAAGCTTGGCCCTTGACAGGGTTCTTGGAGATACGCAGTATTTT. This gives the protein CARSLALDRVLGDTQYF.

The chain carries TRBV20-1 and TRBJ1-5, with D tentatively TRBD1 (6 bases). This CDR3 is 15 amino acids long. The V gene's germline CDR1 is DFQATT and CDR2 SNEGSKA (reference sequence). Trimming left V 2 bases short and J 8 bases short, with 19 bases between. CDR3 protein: CSARTLGQSGKPQHF. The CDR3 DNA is TGCAGTGCTAGAACCCTAGGACAGTCTGGGAAGCCCCAGCATTTT.

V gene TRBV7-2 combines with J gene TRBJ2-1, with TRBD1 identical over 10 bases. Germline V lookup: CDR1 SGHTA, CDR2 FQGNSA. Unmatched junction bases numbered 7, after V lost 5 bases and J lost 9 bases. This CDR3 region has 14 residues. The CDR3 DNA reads TGTGCCAGCAGCGCAAAGGGACAGGGGTTTGAGCAGTTCTTC. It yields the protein CASSAKGQGFEQFF.

CDR3 protein: CASSHLGRGAFF. Here the CDR3 DNA reads TGTGCCAGCAGCCACCTTGGCAGGGGTGCTTTCTTT. This chain joins TRBV7-2 and TRBJ1-1, with a weak D call TRBD1 (6 bases). Trimming took off 5 bases at V and 11 bases at J, with 15 bases between the two ends. Germline values: CDR1 SGHTA, CDR2 FQGNSA. The CDR3 sequence is 12 residues long. Supplemented by reference TRBV7-2 and TRBJ1-1, the full variable domain reads GAGVSQSPSNKVTEKGKDVELRCDPISGHTALYWYRQSLGQGLEFLIYFQGNSAPDKSGLPSDRFSAERTGGSVSTLTIQRTQQEDSAVYLCASSHLGRGAFFGQGTRLTVV.

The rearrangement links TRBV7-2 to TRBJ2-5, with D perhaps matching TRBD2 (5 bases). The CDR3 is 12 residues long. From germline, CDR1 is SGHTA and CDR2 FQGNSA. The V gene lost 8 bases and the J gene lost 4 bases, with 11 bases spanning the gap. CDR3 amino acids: CASGGVLETQYF. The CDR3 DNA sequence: TGTGCCAGCGGAGGAGTGTTAGAGACCCAGTACTTC.

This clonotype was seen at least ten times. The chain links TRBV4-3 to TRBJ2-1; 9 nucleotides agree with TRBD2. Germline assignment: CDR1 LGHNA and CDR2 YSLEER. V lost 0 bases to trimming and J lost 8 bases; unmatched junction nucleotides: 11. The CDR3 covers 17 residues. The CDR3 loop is CASSQDAPGGGVYEQFF. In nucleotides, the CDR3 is TGCGCCAGCAGCCAAGATGCCCCTGGCGGGGGGGTCTATGAGCAGTTCTTC.

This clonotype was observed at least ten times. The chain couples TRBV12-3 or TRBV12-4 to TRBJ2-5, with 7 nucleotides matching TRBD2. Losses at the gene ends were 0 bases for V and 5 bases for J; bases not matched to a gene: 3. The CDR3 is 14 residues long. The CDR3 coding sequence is TGTGCCAGCAGTTTAGCGCTAGCGGAGGAGACCCAGTACTTC. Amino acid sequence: CASSLALAEETQYF.

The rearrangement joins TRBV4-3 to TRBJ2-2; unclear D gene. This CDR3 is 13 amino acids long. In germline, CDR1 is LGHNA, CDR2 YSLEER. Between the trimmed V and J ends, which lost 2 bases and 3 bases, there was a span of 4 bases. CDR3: CASSQWDTGELFF. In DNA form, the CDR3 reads TGCGCCAGCAGCCAATGGGACACCGGGGAGCTGTTTTTT.

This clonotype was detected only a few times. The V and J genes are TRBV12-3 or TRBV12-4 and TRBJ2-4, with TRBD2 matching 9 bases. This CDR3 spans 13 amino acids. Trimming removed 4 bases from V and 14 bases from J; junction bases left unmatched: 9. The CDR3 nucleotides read TGTGCCAGCAGTTCTCTACTAGCGGGTGGGAAGTACTTC. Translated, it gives CASSSLLAGGKYF.

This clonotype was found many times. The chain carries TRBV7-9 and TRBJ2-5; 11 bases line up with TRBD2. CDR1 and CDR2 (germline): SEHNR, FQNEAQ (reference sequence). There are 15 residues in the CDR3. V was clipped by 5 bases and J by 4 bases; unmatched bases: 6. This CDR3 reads CASSARLAGGETQYF. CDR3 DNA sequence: TGTGCCAGCAGCGCCCGGCTAGCGGGGGGAGAGACCCAGTACTTC.

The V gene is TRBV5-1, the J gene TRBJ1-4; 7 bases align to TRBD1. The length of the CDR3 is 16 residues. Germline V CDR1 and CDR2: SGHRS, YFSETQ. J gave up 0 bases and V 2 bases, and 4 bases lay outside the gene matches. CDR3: CASSFWTGATNEKLFF. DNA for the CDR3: TGCGCCAGCAGCTTCTGGACAGGAGCAACTAATGAAAAACTGTTTTTT.

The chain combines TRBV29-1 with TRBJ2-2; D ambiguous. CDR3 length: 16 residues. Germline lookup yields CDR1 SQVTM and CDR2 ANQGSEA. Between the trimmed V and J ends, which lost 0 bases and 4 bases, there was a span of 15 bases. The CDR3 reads CSVEDWPAKGTGELFF. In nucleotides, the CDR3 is TGCAGCGTTGAAGATTGGCCAGCAAAAGGCACCGGGGAGCTGTTTTTT.

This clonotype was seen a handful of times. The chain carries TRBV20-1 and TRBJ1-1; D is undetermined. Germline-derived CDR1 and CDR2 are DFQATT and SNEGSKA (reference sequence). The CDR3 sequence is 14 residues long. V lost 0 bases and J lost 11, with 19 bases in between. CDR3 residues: CSARDQFQAGGAFF. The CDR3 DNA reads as TGCAGTGCTAGAGATCAGTTTCAAGCCGGCGGGGCTTTCTTT.

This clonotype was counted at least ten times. The CDR3 DNA reads as TGTGCCAGCACCTGGGGGTTTATCAATGAGCAGTTCTTC. It codes for CASTWGFINEQFF. The genes are TRBV28 and TRBJ2-1; D could derive from TRBD1 or TRBD2 (5 bases each). Germline lookup yields CDR1 MDHEN and CDR2 SYDVKM. This CDR3 has 13 residues. V was clipped by 7 bases and J by 6 bases, with 13 bases between them.

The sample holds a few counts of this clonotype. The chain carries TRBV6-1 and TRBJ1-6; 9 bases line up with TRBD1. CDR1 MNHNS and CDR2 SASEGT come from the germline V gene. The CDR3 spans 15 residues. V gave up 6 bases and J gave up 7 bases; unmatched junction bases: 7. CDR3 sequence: CASRFPGTGNSPLHF. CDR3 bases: TGTGCCAGCAGGTTCCCCGGGACAGGGAATTCACCCCTCCACTTT.

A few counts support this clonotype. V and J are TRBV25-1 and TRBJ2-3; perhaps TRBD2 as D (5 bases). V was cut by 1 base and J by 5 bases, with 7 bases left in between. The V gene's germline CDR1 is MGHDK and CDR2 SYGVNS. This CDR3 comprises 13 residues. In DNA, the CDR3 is TGTGCCAGCAGTGAATTCGGGGAAGATACGCAGTATTTT. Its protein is CASSEFGEDTQYF.

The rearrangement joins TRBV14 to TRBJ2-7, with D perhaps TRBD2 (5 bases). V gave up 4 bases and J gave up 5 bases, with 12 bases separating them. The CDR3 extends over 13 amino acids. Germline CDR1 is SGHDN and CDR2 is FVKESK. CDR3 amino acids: CASSPSGTDEQYV. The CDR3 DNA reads TGTGCCAGCAGCCCCAGCGGAACTGACGAGCAGTACGTC.

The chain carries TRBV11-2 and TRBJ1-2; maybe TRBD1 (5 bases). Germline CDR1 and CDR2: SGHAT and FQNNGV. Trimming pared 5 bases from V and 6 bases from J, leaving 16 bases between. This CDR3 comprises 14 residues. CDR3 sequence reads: CASSPLGSGHGYTF. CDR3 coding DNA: TGTGCCAGCAGCCCCCTCGGTTCGGGGCATGGCTACACCTTC.

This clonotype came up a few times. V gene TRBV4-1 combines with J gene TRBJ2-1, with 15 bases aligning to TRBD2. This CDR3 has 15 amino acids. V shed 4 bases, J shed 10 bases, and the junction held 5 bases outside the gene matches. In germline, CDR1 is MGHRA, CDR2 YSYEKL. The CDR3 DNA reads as TGCGCCAGCAGCCGGACTAGCGGGGGGGCGGACGAGCAGTTCTTC. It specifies CASSRTSGGADEQFF.

In DNA form, the CDR3 reads TGTGCCAGCAGCCGCGAGGAGGGGCTCCGAGGGACCCAGTACTTC. Its protein is CASSREEGLRGTQYF. The V call is TRBV5-5, the J call TRBJ2-5; tentatively, D is TRBD2 (6 bases). The germline CDR1 and CDR2 sequences are SGHKS and YYEKEE (reference sequence). With 4 bases removed from V and 7 bases from J, the gap between germline ends came to 20 bases. The length of the CDR3 is 15 residues.

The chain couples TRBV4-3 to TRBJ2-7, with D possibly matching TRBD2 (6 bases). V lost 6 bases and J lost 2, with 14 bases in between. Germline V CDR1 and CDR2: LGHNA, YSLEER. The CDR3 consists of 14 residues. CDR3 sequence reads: CASRGGERAYEQYV. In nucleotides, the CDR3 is TGCGCCAGCAGGGGAGGAGAGAGGGCCTACGAGCAGTACGTC.

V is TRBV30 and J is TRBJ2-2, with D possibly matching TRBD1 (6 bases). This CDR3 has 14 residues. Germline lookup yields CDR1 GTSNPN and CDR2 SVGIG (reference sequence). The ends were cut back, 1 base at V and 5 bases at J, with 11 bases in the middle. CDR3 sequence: CAWSEGVGTGELFF. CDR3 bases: TGTGCCTGGAGTGAGGGGGTAGGGACCGGGGAGCTGTTTTTT.

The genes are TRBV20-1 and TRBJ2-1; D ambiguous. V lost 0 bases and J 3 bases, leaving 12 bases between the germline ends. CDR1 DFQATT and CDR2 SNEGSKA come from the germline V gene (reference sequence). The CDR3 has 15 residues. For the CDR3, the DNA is TGCAGTGCTAGAGATGCAGCCCCCGGCTACAATGAGCAGTTCTTC. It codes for CSARDAAPGYNEQFF.

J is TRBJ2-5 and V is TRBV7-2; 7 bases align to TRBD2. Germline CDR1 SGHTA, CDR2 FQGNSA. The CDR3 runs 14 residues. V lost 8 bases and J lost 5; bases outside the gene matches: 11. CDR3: CASEGQAGGETQYF. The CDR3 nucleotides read TGTGCCAGCGAGGGGCAGGCCGGGGGGGAGACCCAGTACTTC. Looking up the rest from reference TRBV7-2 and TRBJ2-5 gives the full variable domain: GAGVSQSPSNKVTEKGKDVELRCDPISGHTALYWYRQSLGQGLEFLIYFQGNSAPDKSGLPSDRFSAERTGGSVSTLTIQRTQQEDSAVYLCASEGQAGGETQYFGPGTRLLVL.

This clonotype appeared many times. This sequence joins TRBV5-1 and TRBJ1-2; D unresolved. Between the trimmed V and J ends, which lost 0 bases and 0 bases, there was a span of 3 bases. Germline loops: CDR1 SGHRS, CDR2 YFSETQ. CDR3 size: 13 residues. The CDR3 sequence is CASSLGANYGYTF. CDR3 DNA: TGCGCCAGCAGCTTGGGCGCTAACTATGGCTACACCTTC.

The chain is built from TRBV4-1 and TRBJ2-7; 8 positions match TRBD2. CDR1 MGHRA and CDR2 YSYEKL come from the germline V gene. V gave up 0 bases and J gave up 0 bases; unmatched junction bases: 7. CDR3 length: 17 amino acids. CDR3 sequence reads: CASSQDPPGGDSYEQYV. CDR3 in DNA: TGCGCCAGCAGCCAAGATCCCCCCGGGGGGGACTCCTACGAGCAGTACGTC.